The rows below give T cell receptor beta chains drawn from one sample of a study of early T cells in non-severe SARS-CoV-2 infection. TCRdb re-derived calls from the 5' RACE reads in MiXCR, one entry per CDR3 protein. Among more than 65,000 distinct CDR3 sequences listed, over 3.5% were seen once. The sequenced sample was whole blood, obtained at baseline. The receptors originated from an adult who was a healthcare worker with PCR-confirmed SARS-CoV-2 infection or an uninfected control (not recorded which). The donor label of this sample is uncertain. Each CDR3 is given with its conserved first and last residue.

TRBJ1-5,TRBV28,14,CASSPKGTGQPQHF
TRBJ1-5,TRBV5-1,16,CASTPPGKESNQPQHF
TRBJ2-5,TRBV7-6,11,CASSLGGTQYF
TRBJ1-1,TRBV12-3/TRBV12-4,13,CASSLSAYPEAFF
TRBJ2-3,TRBV7-9,15,CASSAGDRLTDTQYF
TRBJ2-2,TRBV5-1,13,CASSPDVTGELFF
TRBJ2-7,TRBV5-1,15,CASSPDRGASYEQYF
TRBJ1-2,TRBV11-2,14,CASSSRPREDGYTF
TRBJ2-1,TRBV7-8,13,CASSLVAGSEQFF
TRBJ2-3,TRBV7-8,18,CASSLEGLAGRTTDTQYF
TRBJ2-7,TRBV11-2,14,CASSQGLGHYEQYF
TRBJ2-1,TRBV12-3/TRBV12-4,16,CASSPIDSSSYNEQFF
TRBJ2-2,TRBV7-6,13,CASSLEASGELFF
TRBJ1-5,TRBV7-6,14,CASSIGTENQPQHF
TRBJ2-7,TRBV20-1,12,CSPGQGVDEQYF
TRBJ1-5,TRBV20-1,14,CSARVRGGEKPQHF
TRBJ2-3,TRBV5-1,14,CASSGGQGADTQYF
TRBJ2-7,TRBV27,13,CASSRPGAYEQYF
TRBJ2-3,TRBV7-9,15,CVSSQAGGSTDTQYF
TRBJ1-5,TRBV2,15,CASSPRSGSNQPQHF
TRBJ1-1,TRBV12-3/TRBV12-4,16,CASSFSPTEVNTEAFF
TRBJ1-1,TRBV4-3,14,CASSQEQGYTEAFF
TRBJ2-3,TRBV6-2/TRBV6-3,14,CASTHSGEADTQYF
TRBJ1-4,TRBV7-9,18,CASSSLPPGGGTNEKLFF
TRBJ2-3,TRBV2,15,CASSIGGGVADTQYF
TRBJ1-5,TRBV3-1,16,CASSQAPAGGNQPQHF
TRBJ2-5,TRBV4-1,16,CASSRGGAGDGETQYF
TRBJ2-5,TRBV2,14,CASTQRAGRETQYF
TRBJ1-1,TRBV29-1,12,CSVSEGNTEAFF
TRBJ1-2,TRBV6-6,14,CASSYGQGADGYTF
TRBJ1-6,TRBV7-9,15,CASSPLGVAHSPLHF
TRBJ1-3,TRBV28,15,CASSVPGNRGNTIYF
TRBJ2-7,TRBV5-5,16,CASTSLGGQGVYEQYF
TRBJ2-1,TRBV21-1,14,CASSSGGRLGEQFF
TRBJ2-7,TRBV3-1,12,CASSPTGYEQYF
TRBJ2-5,TRBV11-2,19,CASSYSSFGVTVSRETQYF
TRBJ1-4,TRBV7-9,14,CASSSGQGSGKLFF
TRBJ1-1,TRBV6-5,13,CASSLQGTAEAFF
TRBJ1-1,TRBV5-4,16,CASSSGGGTLNTEAFF
TRBJ1-3,TRBV18,17,CASSPPTRTGGGNTIYF
TRBJ2-7,TRBV20-1,15,CSARGTRQGRSEQYF
TRBJ2-1,TRBV5-1,15,CASSLTSGGDNEQFF
TRBJ2-4,TRBV13,14,CASSSGLTKNIQYF
TRBJ2-5,TRBV6-2/TRBV6-3,14,CASSYGTLQETQYF
TRBJ1-1,TRBV5-1,17,CASSLVSGALQNTEAFF
TRBJ1-1,TRBV12-3/TRBV12-4,14,CASSPTGWDTEAFF
TRBJ1-5,TRBV10-3,14,CAIRDTGGNQPQHF